Listed here are 30 T cell receptor beta chains from one sample, sequenced in a study of blood T cell repertoires in COVID-19 (dated by TCRdb to about 2020). The method was the immunoSEQ multiplex PCR assay. TCRdb retrieved this table from immuneACCESS and kept in-frame rearrangements only. Not all clones are present; in checked studies, unresolved V genes account for under half, and no reason is known for the remainder. This sample holds about 310,000 clones; about 91% were observed only once. Approximately 8.8% of the sample is taken by the ten largest. Sequences were obtained from PBMCs or T cells enriched from blood (not recorded which). The receptors originated from a woman between 40 and 50 years old who had recovered from COVID-19.

This rearrangement joins TRBV10-3 to TRBJ2-2, with D possibly matching TRBD2 (6 bases). Trimming took 3 bases from V and 4 from J, leaving 18 bases between them. The CDR3 has 17 residues. Germline values: CDR1 ENHRY, CDR2 SYGVKD. The CDR3 region is CAISDLASRVGTGELFF. The CDR3 coding sequence is TGTGCCATCAGTGACCTAGCGTCTAGGGTGGGCACCGGGGAGCTGTTTTTT.

Here the CDR3 DNA reads TGTGCCAGCAGCGTGCTTAGGGGGTCCACTGAAGCTTTCTTT. Translation: CASSVLRGSTEAFF. The rearrangement links TRBV11-3 to TRBJ1-1, with D perhaps matching TRBD1 (6 bases). Germline CDR1 SGHNT, CDR2 YENEEA. CDR3 size: 14 residues. V was pared by 5 bases and J by 4 bases, with 14 bases between.

This rearrangement joins TRBV12-3 or TRBV12-4 to TRBJ2-1, with D possibly being TRBD2 (6 bases). The CDR3 is made up of 12 amino acids. The V and J ends lost 3 bases and 10 bases respectively, with 10 bases between them. The CDR3 sequence: CASSLGGTEQFF. The CDR3 region has the DNA TGTGCCAGCAGTTTGGGCGGGACCGAGCAGTTCTTC.

The chain joins TRBV19 to TRBJ2-1, with 9 nucleotides matching TRBD1. The CDR3 contains 17 residues. J lost 5 bases, V lost 5 bases, and 13 bases had no gene match. Germline-derived CDR1 and CDR2 are LNHDA and SQIVND (reference sequence). The CDR3 spells CASSSPLQGARHNEQFF. Here the CDR3 DNA reads TGTGCCAGTAGTTCCCCTCTACAGGGGGCTAGGCACAATGAGCAGTTCTTC.

Turning to this clone: Other nucleotide sequences in the sample specify the same CDR3. The rearrangement uses TRBV3-1 (or the pseudogene TRBV3-2) and TRBJ1-3, with D maybe TRBD1 (5 bases). Germline CDR1 LGHDT, CDR2 YNNKEL (reference sequence). Trimming left V 4 bases short and J 2 bases short, with 9 bases between. The CDR3 runs to 14 residues. This CDR3 is CASSPTGTGNTIYF. CDR3 DNA: TGTGCCAGCAGCCCCACAGGAACTGGAAACACCATATATTTT.

In DNA form, the CDR3 reads TGCGCCAGCAGCCCGCGACCCGCAGGGGAGAACACTGAAGCTTTCTTT. Protein product: CASSPRPAGENTEAFF. The rearrangement joins TRBV5-1 to TRBJ1-1; possibly TRBD1 for D (6 bases). Trimming removed 4 bases at V and 1 base at J, with 17 bases between. This CDR3 is 16 amino acids long. Germline lookup yields CDR1 SGHRS and CDR2 YFSETQ.

The chain combines TRBV30 with TRBJ2-2, with 10 bases matching TRBD1. Trimming cost V 4 bases and J 4 bases; bases outside gene matches: 9. CDR1 and CDR2 from the germline V gene are GTSNPN and SVGIG (reference sequence). CDR3 length: 16 amino acids. The CDR3 nucleotides are TGTGCCTGGAAGAAAGTTGGGACAGGGGTCACCGGGGAGCTGTTTTTT. Protein: CAWKKVGTGVTGELFF.

This chain links TRBV19 with TRBJ1-2; 9 bases line up with TRBD1. J was trimmed by 4 bases and V by 8 bases; bases with no gene match: 11. The CDR3 runs 15 residues. Per germline, CDR1 LNHDA and CDR2 SQIVND (reference sequence). This CDR3 is CASLEGTGLIYGYTF. The CDR3 coding sequence is TGTGCCAGTTTGGAGGGGACAGGGCTTATCTATGGCTACACCTTC.

This chain connects TRBV9 to TRBJ2-1; 8 positions match TRBD1. The CDR3 is made up of 13 amino acids. In germline, CDR1 is SGDLS, CDR2 YYNGEE. V lost 3 bases and J lost 9; bases outside the gene matches: 5. The CDR3 protein is CASSAGGWGEQFF. In DNA form, the CDR3 reads TGTGCCAGCAGCGCAGGGGGCTGGGGTGAGCAGTTCTTC.

This clone was seen a single time. This chain connects TRBV5-1 to TRBJ1-5; tentative D call: TRBD1 (6 bases). V was trimmed by 1 base and J by 6 bases, leaving 11 bases between them. The CDR3 runs 14 residues. The V gene's germline CDR1 is SGHRS and CDR2 YFSETQ. This chain's CDR3 is CASSLIQGSQPQHF. The CDR3 DNA reads as TGCGCCAGCAGCTTGATCCAGGGGAGTCAGCCCCAGCATTTT.

The chain carries TRBV5-4 and TRBJ2-2; a possible D gene is TRBD2 (5 bases). The CDR3 contains 15 residues. Germline V CDR1 and CDR2: SGHNT, YYREEE (reference sequence). Trimming took 3 bases from V and 6 from J, leaving 15 bases between them. CDR3: CASSSPRTGSGELFF. CDR3 in DNA: TGTGCCAGCAGCTCTCCGAGGACGGGATCCGGGGAGCTGTTTTTT.

This chain links TRBV29-1 with TRBJ2-2, with 9 positions matching TRBD2. Germline-derived CDR1 and CDR2 are SQVTM and ANQGSEA. V dropped 7 bases and J dropped 4; count of bases not matched to a gene: 4. This CDR3 contains 13 residues. The CDR3: CSGLAVGTGELFF. CDR3 sequence (DNA): TGCAGCGGACTAGCGGTGGGCACCGGGGAGCTGTTTTTT.

This clone was recorded only once. This chain joins TRBV7-9 and TRBJ1-3; 9 bases agree with TRBD1. Unmatched junction bases numbered 8, after V lost 2 bases and J lost 0 bases. The CDR3 consists of 18 residues. CDR1 and CDR2 from the germline V gene are SEHNR and FQNEAQ (reference sequence). As DNA, the CDR3 is TGTGCCAGCAGCTTATCGGGCACAGGGGGCAGCTCTGGAAACACCATATATTTT. This encodes CASSLSGTGGSSGNTIYF.

The chain carries TRBV11-3 and TRBJ2-7, with D uncertain. This CDR3 has 16 amino acids. Trimming pared 2 bases from V and 3 bases from J, leaving 17 bases between. Germline V gene lookup returns CDR1 SGHNT and CDR2 YENEEA. As DNA, the CDR3 is TGTGCCAGCAGCTTATCTTCTGGGCCTATTTTCTACGAGCAGTACTTC. This translates into CASSLSSGPIFYEQYF.

The V and J genes are TRBV6-4 and TRBJ2-2, with 7 bases lining up with TRBD2. Germline V gives CDR1 MRHNA, CDR2 SNTAGT. This CDR3 region has 17 residues. The V and J ends lost 0 bases and 4 bases, in that order; junction bases with no gene match: 8. Here the CDR3 DNA reads TGTGCCAGCAGTGACTCGGGCGCAGGGAGGGGCACCGGGGAGCTGTTTTTT. Translation gives CASSDSGAGRGTGELFF.

The V and J genes are TRBV10-3 and TRBJ2-5; 10 positions match TRBD2. Losses at the gene ends were 3 bases for V and 5 bases for J; bases not matched to a gene: 12. The CDR3 runs 17 residues. In germline, CDR1 is ENHRY, CDR2 SYGVKD. In nucleotides, the CDR3 is TGTGCCATCAGTGACCGGACTAGCGGATTAAAGGAGGAGACCCAGTACTTC. This gives the protein CAISDRTSGLKEETQYF.

The J gene is TRBJ2-7, the V gene TRBV15; TRBD2 is a possible D gene (6 bases). The CDR3 runs 16 residues. V lost 3 bases and J lost 1, with 16 bases in between. CDR1 is LNHNV, CDR2 YYDKDF, per germline (reference sequence). CDR3 sequence (DNA): TGTGCCACCAGCAGCGGGGTGACTAGTCAGTCCTACGAGCAGTACTTC. This sequence encodes CATSSGVTSQSYEQYF.

In the case of this clone: Distinct nucleotide sequences in the sample also encode this CDR3. The J gene is TRBJ1-5, the V gene TRBV9; TRBD1 is a possible D gene (5 bases). The CDR3 extends over 14 amino acids. Trimming took off 4 bases at V and 4 bases at J, with 12 bases between the two ends. Germline V gene data show CDR1 as SGDLS and CDR2 as YYNGEE. The CDR3 loop is CASSPTGGNQPQHF. CDR3 in DNA: TGTGCCAGCAGCCCCACGGGGGGTAATCAGCCCCAGCATTTT.

The chain combines TRBV18 with TRBJ1-1, with TRBD1 identical over 8 bases. The CDR3 runs 15 residues. From germline, CDR1 is KGHSH and CDR2 LQKENI. V lost 6 bases, J lost 1 base, and 7 bases stayed unmatched. The CDR3 nucleotides read TGTGCCAGCTCCACTTCGACAGGGGAGAACACTGAAGCTTTCTTT. Protein product: CASSTSTGENTEAFF. The entire variable domain, with the rest obtained from reference TRBV18 and TRBJ1-1, is as follows: NAGVMQNPRHLVRRRGQEARLRCSPMKGHSHVYWYRQLPEEGLKFMVYLQKENIIDESGMPKERFSAEFPKEGPSILRIQQVVRGDSAAYFCASSTSTGENTEAFFGQGTRLTVV.

The chain employs TRBV7-3 and TRBJ2-3; TRBD2 matches 8 bases. Germline CDR1 and CDR2: SGHTA and FQGTGA. V shed 5 bases and J 0 bases; nucleotides not matched to a gene: 7. The CDR3 spans 16 residues. CDR3 protein: CASSAGGGVSTDTQYF. In nucleotides, the CDR3 is TGTGCCAGCAGCGCCGGGGGGGGCGTTAGCACAGATACGCAGTATTTT.

This clone was observed a single time. The chain has TRBV20-1 and TRBJ2-1; D is ambiguous. This CDR3 comprises 10 residues. Germline V lookup: CDR1 DFQATT, CDR2 SNEGSKA (reference sequence). Trimming shortened V by 1 base and J by 8 bases, and 3 bases separated the two germline ends. CDR3 sequence: CSARGHEQFF. CDR3 in DNA: TGCAGTGCTAGAGGGCATGAGCAGTTCTTC.

The CDR3 protein is CASSLGDFPLSYEQYF. The CDR3 DNA reads as TGTGCCAGCAGCTTAGGGGACTTTCCTTTATCCTACGAGCAGTACTTC. The chain joins TRBV11-2 to TRBJ2-7, with D perhaps TRBD2 (6 bases). There are 16 residues in the CDR3. Germline assignment: CDR1 SGHAT and CDR2 FQNNGV. The V end lost 1 base, the J end lost 1 base, and 14 bases lay between the germline ends. Together with reference TRBV11-2 and TRBJ2-7, the CDR3 gives the full variable domain: EAGVAQSPRYKIIEKRQSVAFWCNPISGHATLYWYQQILGQGPKLLIQFQNNGVVDDSQLPKDRFSAERLKGVDSTLKIQPAKLEDSAVYLCASSLGDFPLSYEQYFGPGTRLTVT.

V is TRBV10-3 and J is TRBJ2-3, with 8 bases aligning to TRBD1. The V and J ends lost 7 bases and 5 bases, in that order; junction bases with no gene match: 5. The CDR3 consists of 13 residues. Per germline, CDR1 ENHRY and CDR2 SYGVKD. In DNA form, the CDR3 reads TGTGCCATCAAAGGGACAGGAATAGATACGCAGTATTTT. Protein product: CAIKGTGIDTQYF.

V gene TRBV11-2 combines with J gene TRBJ2-5, with TRBD1 identical over 10 bases. CDR1 is SGHAT and CDR2 is FQNNGV in the germline V gene. The CDR3 runs 16 residues. Losses at the gene ends were 3 bases for V and 0 bases for J; bases not matched to a gene: 4. The chain's CDR3 is CASSLGQGLYQETQYF. In nucleotides, the CDR3 is TGTGCCAGCAGCTTGGGACAGGGGCTTTACCAAGAGACCCAGTACTTC.

J is TRBJ1-4 and V is TRBV6-5; the D gene is possibly TRBD1 (6 bases). The germline V and J ends were trimmed by 6 bases and 7 bases, with 18 bases remaining between them. Germline-derived CDR1 and CDR2 are MNHEY and SVGAGI. The length of the CDR3 is 15 residues. The CDR3 nucleotides are TGTGCCAGCAGGCCTCCAGGGGCGCAAGGTGAAAAACTGTTTTTT. Protein product: CASRPPGAQGEKLFF.

This clone was counted between two and nine times. This chain uses TRBV4-3 with TRBJ1-2; 7 bases match TRBD1. There are 14 residues in the CDR3. The junction had 6 bases not matched to a gene; V was cut back by 4 bases and J by 4 bases. Germline CDR1 LGHNA, CDR2 YSLEER. This CDR3 is CASSLNSGGYGYTF. The CDR3 DNA reads TGCGCCAGCAGCCTCAACTCAGGGGGCTATGGCTACACCTTC.

The CDR3 reads CASSLTSSYNSPLHF. The CDR3 bases are TGCGCCAGCAGCTTAACCAGCTCCTATAATTCACCCCTCCACTTT. The chain employs TRBV5-1 and TRBJ1-6; the D is unclear. The length of the CDR3 is 15 residues. Germline CDR1 SGHRS, CDR2 YFSETQ. With 2 bases removed from V and 0 bases from J, the gap between germline ends came to 6 bases.

The chain joins TRBV25-1 to TRBJ1-4; D might be TRBD1 (5 bases). Trimming stripped 3 bases from V and 7 bases from J, with 12 bases between. This CDR3 spans 14 amino acids. Germline lookup yields CDR1 MGHDK and CDR2 SYGVNS. The CDR3 loop reads CASSDRVLSEKLFF. The CDR3 region has the DNA TGTGCCAGCAGTGACAGGGTCTTGTCTGAAAAACTGTTTTTT.

This clone was recorded only once. The gene calls are TRBV6-2 or TRBV6-3 and TRBJ1-2; 8 bases fit TRBD1. After removal of 7 bases from V and 5 bases from J, the junction contained 9 bases not matched to a gene. Germline lookup yields CDR1 MNHEY and CDR2 SVGEGT. CDR3 length equals 14 residues. The CDR3 region has the DNA TGTGCCAGCACCCCCGGGACAGGAGAATATGGCTACACCTTC. It encodes CASTPGTGEYGYTF.

The J gene is TRBJ1-4, the V gene TRBV19; D is possibly TRBD1 (5 bases). The CDR3 spans 16 residues. V lost 3 bases to trimming and J lost 8 bases, with 19 bases between them. Germline CDR1 reads LNHDA; CDR2 reads SQIVND (reference sequence). CDR3 sequence reads: CASSIADSLAREKLFF. CDR3 DNA sequence: TGTGCCAGTAGTATCGCAGACAGCTTGGCGAGGGAAAAACTGTTTTTT.